The rows below give T cell receptor beta chains drawn from one sample of a study of long-term antiretroviral therapy in people with HIV. Using immunoSEQ multiplex PCR, the repertoire was profiled, and TCRdb retains in-frame clones only, with some absent. Seen here are around 25,000 clones, approximately 86% observed once, and the top ten hold under 5.5%. This specimen was unsorted PBMCs, taken more than 4.3 years after starting antiretroviral therapy. The receptors shown here come from a man between 25 and 39 years old with HIV. The CDR3 runs from the conserved cysteine through the conserved F or W. D genes are given only for firm matches. A row's size may be missing; if present it is once, few, many or a size class.

V gene	D gene	clone size	J gene	CDR3 DNA	CDR3 protein
TRBV16	TRBD2	once	TRBJ2-7	TGTGCCAGCAGCCCCTTTATAGCGGGCGGGGACGAGCAGTACTTC	CASSPFIAGGDEQYF
TRBV5-6	TRBD1	.	TRBJ2-7	TGTGCCAGCAGCTTGGCGGGGACAGGGACATACGAGCAGTACTTC	CASSLAGTGTYEQYF
TRBV4-1	.	.	TRBJ1-3	TGCGCCAGCAGCCAAGGGGGGGCTGGAAACACCATATATTTT	CASSQGGAGNTIYF
TRBV7-9	TRBD2	.	TRBJ2-3	TGTGCCAGCAGCTTGTACGAAATTGGGACTAAGACAGATACGCAGTATTTT	CASSLYEIGTKTDTQYF
TRBV10-2	.	.	TRBJ1-2	.	CASVAQGTYGYTF
TRBV6-5	.	.	TRBJ1-1	TGTGCCAGCAAGGTTGGTGGGGAGAACACTGAAGCTTTCTTT	CASKVGGENTEAFF
TRBV11-3	TRBD1	.	TRBJ2-1	TGTGCCAGCGGCGCAGGGGGCAATGAGCAGTTCTTC	CASGAGGNEQFF
TRBV27	TRBD1	.	TRBJ1-1	TGTGCCAGCAGTCCCCCGGGGGGTCAGGGGGCGAAGGGGAACACTGAAGCTTTCTTT	CASSPPGGQGAKGNTEAFF
TRBV19	.	once	TRBJ1-1	TGTGCCAGTAGTTCAGGGGAGGAGTTGACTGAAGCTTTCTTT	CASSSGEELTEAFF
TRBV6-5	TRBD1	.	TRBJ1-5	TGTGCCAGCAGTCAAGGGGGCCGCAATCAGCCCCAGCATTTT	CASSQGGRNQPQHF
TRBV27	.	.	TRBJ1-2	TGTGCCAGCAGTTTATGGAGCGGGACGGGCTATGGCTACACCTTC	CASSLWSGTGYGYTF
TRBV6-5	.	.	TRBJ2-6	TGTGCCAGCAGTTACGGTGCGGGGGCCAACGTCCTGACTTTC	CASSYGAGANVLTF
TRBV5-6	TRBD2	.	TRBJ2-5	TGTGCCAGCAGCTTGCGCAGCGGGATATGGGAGACCCAGTACTTC	CASSLRSGIWETQYF